This record looks at one TCR beta chain sequence and its context. Its binding antigen is unknown. Base quality data are lacking; no much larger clone is found one base away. These data belong to a study of OX40 agonist ivuxolimab in advanced cancers. Concerning the study at large: Ivuxolimab was an agonistic, fully human IgG2 monoclonal antibody directed against OX40 (CD134), a costimulatory receptor. Intravenous ivuxolimab was administered to patients every 2 weeks at six dose levels: 0.01, 0.1, 0.3, 1.5, 3 and 10 mg/kg. Of the roughly 52 dose-escalation patients, hepatocellular carcinoma was present in around 20, melanoma in roughly 15, renal cell carcinoma in 9 and head and neck cancer in 9. Partial responses occurred in three dose-escalation patients, of whom one had hepatocellular carcinoma and two had cutaneous melanoma. The paper covers the monotherapy dose-escalation part of the phase I ivuxolimab trial, which included N ≈ 52 patients. Peripheral TCRbeta sequencing aimed to test whether ivuxolimab altered TCR sequence diversity and caused clonal T-cell expansion. In the dose-escalation cohort, approximately 82% of patients were male, and the mean age was 60 years with a range of roughly 20 to 79. Prior anti-PD-1, anti-PD-L1 or anti-CTLA-4 therapy was permitted, and less than 45% of dose-escalation patients had received checkpoint inhibitors.

Genomic DNA was isolated from the sorted cells so that the TCRbeta CDR3 region could be sequenced. TCRbeta CDR3 regions were sequenced using the immunoSEQ Assay. TCRdb's version of the immuneACCESS table is confined to in-frame rearrangements and falls short of the full clone set. An unresolved V gene accounts for under half of the shortfall where checked; the remainder is of unknown origin. This sample is represented by roughly 87,000 clones; about nine tenths of them were singletons. About 0.76% of the sample is held by the ten biggest clonotypes. The investigation overall reported the following: In the 0.1-3.0 mg/kg groups, partial responders were among the patients with the lowest normalized peripheral clonal expansion, particularly in CD8+ T cells. Which antigens the clonally expanded peripheral T cells were specific for was not determined. After ivuxolimab, more expanded clones were found on average in CD8+ T cells than in CD4+ T cells. At doses of 0.1 to 3.0 mg/kg, clonal expansion of both CD4+ and CD8+ T cells in blood was seen between baseline and week 6. Low levels of normalized T-cell clonal expansion were also seen in some nonresponding patients.

Inclusive of the bounding cysteine and phenylalanine, the CDR3 is 16 residues long. Kept here is only the CDR3 DNA, which spans 48 bases and is read in frame from base 1. After removal of 3 bases from V and 1 base from J, the junction retains 10 bases not matched to a gene. CDR1 and CDR2, looked up from the germline V gene, are SQVTM and ANQGSEA. Patients with autoimmune disease history or receiving systemic immunosuppression were excluded from the trial. Peripheral blood for TCR sequencing was collected from all dose cohorts at baseline, on cycle 4 day 1, and on cycle 7 day 1. The samples were taken from a phase I, first-in-human, multicenter, open-label dose-escalation trial of ivuxolimab. Adults with locally advanced or metastatic head and neck squamous cell, hepatocellular, melanoma or renal cell carcinoma were enrolled in the trial. Before TCR sequencing, CD4+ T cells and CD8+ T cells from peripheral blood were sorted into separate populations.

This clonotype was obtained from an adult with an advanced solid tumor such as melanoma, head and neck, liver or kidney cancer. The sequences come from CD4+ or CD8+ T cells sorted from blood, collected in a trial of the OX40 agonist ivuxolimab. The rearrangement joined TRBV29-1 to TRBJ2-3, with 7 middle bases fitting TRBD1. CDR3 reads: CSVDSNRDSRTDTQYF. The DNA reads as follows: TGCAGCGTTGACTCAAACCGGGACAGCCGCACAGATACGCAGTATTTT.